This T cell receptor (beta chain) was sequenced in a study of cytomegalovirus exposure and HLA in healthy donors. Study-wide results and caveats: 150 to 200 TCR beta chains were listed as cytomegalovirus-associated.

A multiplex PCR was run with 60 Vbeta primers and 13 Jbeta primers. Sequencing was performed with immunoSEQ multiplex PCR; in TCRdb, only in-frame clones are kept and a portion is missing. This repertoire comprises just over 20,000 clones; its ten largest clones make up 20% to 25%. On this clone: Its antigen is unknown.

The CDR3 sequence is 14 residues long. V lost 7 bases to trimming and J lost 4 bases; unmatched junction nucleotides: 9. CDR1 is SQVTM and CDR2 is ANQGSEA in the germline V gene. The sequence derives from a man between 60 and 75 years old in good health and CMV-seropositive. The sequencing sample was made of PBMCs. The chain links TRBV29-1 to TRBJ2-5; TRBD2 matches at 10 bases. The CDR3 nucleotides read TGCAGCGCCTCCCAGCGGGAGGGCCGAGAGACCCAGTACTTC. The encoded protein is CSASQREGRETQYF.